The 10 T cell receptor beta chains reported below all come from one sample, sequenced in a study of shared clonotypes between healthy human individuals (dated by TCRdb to the early 2020s). The protocol used for the library was the immunoSEQ multiplex PCR assay. TCRdb obtained this table from immuneACCESS and retained in-frame rearrangements with V and J assigned. These tables miss some clones; where compared with another copy, unresolved V genes account for less than half of the shortfall, and the remainder is unexplained. The sample table records around 2.3 million clones; approximately 96% of these occur just once. Jointly, the top ten make up around 0.13% of the sample. Sequenced sample: naive CD4+ T cells sorted from blood. Reading the label with the study, this specimen's cell subset or site is: CD45RA+ positively selected. The origin of the receptors is a man aged 18 to 30 in good health.

In DNA form, the CDR3 reads TGTGCCAGCAGCTTGAGGGACAGTGAAAAACTGTTTTTT. This encodes CASSLRDSEKLFF. The rearrangement uses TRBV7-6 and TRBJ1-4; TRBD1 agrees at 7 bases. Germline lookup yields CDR1 SGHVS and CDR2 FNYEAQ. This CDR3 has 13 residues. Trimming cost V 3 bases and J 7 bases; bases outside gene matches: 2.

V is TRBV2 and J is TRBJ2-6; 9 nucleotides agree with TRBD1. The CDR3 loop spans 15 amino acids. Germline V lookup: CDR1 SNHLY, CDR2 FYNNEI. V shed 5 bases and J 8 bases; nucleotides not matched to a gene: 7. CDR3 in amino acids: CASSTRTGDPNVLTF. DNA for the CDR3: TGTGCCAGCAGTACCAGGACAGGGGACCCCAACGTCCTGACTTTC.

This clone was seen once. The chain recombines TRBV30 with TRBJ1-6; D gene ambiguous. The CDR3 is made up of 17 amino acids. Germline V CDR1 and CDR2: GTSNPN, SVGIG (reference sequence). Between the trimmed V and J ends, which lost 4 bases and 0 bases, there was a span of 16 bases. CDR3 coding DNA: TGTGCCTGGATGAGAAGTAAGACGGTCTCCTATAATTCACCCCTCCACTTT. This translates into CAWMRSKTVSYNSPLHF. The full variable domain, its missing parts supplied by reference TRBV30 and TRBJ1-6, is SQTIHQWPATLVQPVGSPLSLECTVEGTSNPNLYWYRQAAGRGLQLLFYSVGIGQISSEVPQNLSASRPQDRQFILSSKKLLLSDSGFYLCAWMRSKTVSYNSPLHFGNGTRLTVT.

The CDR3 DNA is TGTGCCACCAGCAGAACCCCCGTCAACGCTGAAGCTTTCTTT. Protein sequence: CATSRTPVNAEAFF. This chain links TRBV15 with TRBJ1-1; D remains ambiguous. Germline V CDR1 and CDR2: LNHNV, YYDKDF (reference sequence). This CDR3 contains 14 residues. V shed 2 bases and J shed 6 bases, with 13 bases lying between them.

Points on this clone: The identical CDR3 is also encoded by other nucleotide sequences in the sample. The chain recombines TRBV7-2 with TRBJ2-3; D is unresolved. V gave up 4 bases and J gave up 0 bases, with 5 bases separating them. The V gene's germline CDR1 is SGHTA and CDR2 FQGNSA. The CDR3 loop spans 13 amino acids. The CDR3 loop reads CASSSTSTDTQYF. The CDR3 bases are TGTGCCAGCAGCTCAACTAGCACAGATACGCAGTATTTT.

The chain couples TRBV5-1 to TRBJ2-7, with 12 bases lining up with TRBD1. This CDR3 has 17 amino acids. The V and J ends lost 4 bases and 4 bases, in that order; junction bases with no gene match: 12. The germline CDR1 and CDR2 sequences are SGHRS and YFSETQ. Here the CDR3 reads CASSPGTGGAVRYEQYF. The CDR3 nucleotides read TGCGCCAGCAGCCCCGGGACAGGGGGCGCGGTGCGATACGAGCAGTACTTC.

The chain links TRBV29-1 to TRBJ2-5, with TRBD1 identical over 8 bases. This CDR3 region has 16 residues. The V gene end was trimmed by 6 bases and the J gene end by 2 bases; junction bases not matched to a gene: 14. Germline CDR1 is SQVTM and CDR2 is ANQGSEA. CDR3 in amino acids: CSVKRGTGIQQETQYF. In DNA, the CDR3 is TGCAGCGTCAAACGGGGGACAGGAATACAGCAAGAGACCCAGTACTTC.

V gene TRBV11-2 combines with J gene TRBJ2-7; a possible D gene is TRBD1 (5 bases). With 2 bases removed from V and 2 bases from J, the gap between germline ends came to 16 bases. The CDR3 covers 16 residues. CDR1 SGHAT and CDR2 FQNNGV come from the germline V gene. The CDR3 DNA reads TGTGCCAGCAGCTTACATCAGGACAAGCGAACCTACGAGCAGTACTTC. It translates to CASSLHQDKRTYEQYF.

This chain links TRBV5-1 with TRBJ2-1; 9 nucleotides match TRBD2. The CDR3 has 18 amino acids. Germline loops: CDR1 SGHRS, CDR2 YFSETQ. V was clipped by 0 bases and J by 4 bases; unmatched bases: 11. CDR3 loop: CASSLGASGASPYNEQFF. The DNA of the CDR3 is TGCGCCAGCAGCTTGGGGGCTAGCGGGGCTAGTCCGTACAATGAGCAGTTCTTC.

This clone was counted a single time. The V call is TRBV21-1, the J call TRBJ1-4. TRBV21-1 counts as a pseudogene. This CDR3 region has 14 residues. This chain's CDR3 is CASSKAGINEKLFF. The CDR3 DNA follows: TGTGCCAGCAGCAAAGCAGGGATTAATGAAAAACTGTTTTTT.